Presented here are 30 T cell receptor beta chains from one specimen sequenced in a study of blood T cell repertoires in COVID-19. Profiled with immunoSEQ multiplex PCR; TCRdb holds only in-frame clones, not every one. The sample lists approximately 210,000 clones, around 82% occurring once. The material sequenced was peripheral blood. The receptors shown here come from a man aged 50 to 59 with active or convalescent COVID-19.

This clone has more than one count but fewer than ten. The chain is built from TRBV19 and TRBJ2-7, with 7 nucleotides matching TRBD1. The CDR3 has 15 residues. The trim removed 5 bases at V and 0 bases at J, leaving 7 bases unmatched. Germline V gene sequence: CDR1 LNHDA, CDR2 SQIVND (reference sequence). CDR3 in amino acids: CASSRRTGFSYEQYF. The CDR3 DNA reads as TGTGCCAGTAGTCGCCGGACAGGATTCTCCTACGAGCAGTACTTC.

This chain links TRBV4-1 with TRBJ1-5, with D possibly TRBD1 on 5 matching bases. The CDR3 is 15 amino acids. Germline V gene lookup returns CDR1 MGHRA and CDR2 YSYEKL. V was clipped by 0 bases and J by 3 bases, with 9 bases between them. The CDR3 protein is CASSQERGFNQPQHF. The CDR3 region has the DNA TGCGCCAGCAGCCAAGAAAGGGGTTTCAATCAGCCCCAGCATTTT.

The chain recombines TRBV7-2 with TRBJ2-5; 9 bases fit TRBD2. CDR3 size: 14 residues. Germline values: CDR1 SGHTA, CDR2 FQGNSA. Losses at the gene ends were 8 bases for V and 2 bases for J; bases not matched to a gene: 6. CDR3 loop: CASGLAGPQETQYF. The CDR3 coding sequence is TGTGCCAGCGGCCTAGCGGGGCCTCAAGAGACCCAGTACTTC.

The rearrangement uses TRBV15 and TRBJ2-1; 7 bases agree with TRBD2. The ends lost 1 base at V and 7 bases at J; junction bases unmatched: 7. Germline V gene sequence: CDR1 LNHNV, CDR2 YYDKDF (reference sequence). CDR3 size: 15 residues. The CDR3 protein is CATSRVPGLGNEQFF. CDR3 in DNA: TGTGCCACCAGCAGAGTCCCAGGACTAGGAAATGAGCAGTTCTTC.

V and J are TRBV3-1 (or the pseudogene TRBV3-2) and TRBJ1-2; tentatively, D is TRBD1 (6 bases). CDR3 length: 11 amino acids. The germline gives CDR1 LGHDT, CDR2 YNNKEL (reference sequence). The ends were cut back, 8 bases at V and 6 bases at J, with 10 bases in the middle. CDR3 amino acids: CASGGLDGYTF. DNA for the CDR3: TGTGCCAGCGGGGGCCTGGATGGCTACACCTTC.

This clone was picked up one time. The gene calls are TRBV2 and TRBJ1-4; D is unresolved. Germline V gives CDR1 SNHLY, CDR2 FYNNEI. There are 12 residues in the CDR3. The V and J ends lost 4 bases and 8 bases respectively, with 8 bases between them. CDR3 nucleotides: TGTGCCAGCAGTGCCCGGGTAGAAAAACTGTTTTTT. As protein: CASSARVEKLFF.

CDR3 coding DNA: TGTGCCAGCAGCTTGGAGTATAAGATTCTATTCACAGATACGCAGTATTTT. As protein: CASSLEYKILFTDTQYF. This sequence joins TRBV5-6 and TRBJ2-3; no firm D call. The CDR3 is 17 amino acids. The V end was cut by 0 bases, the J end by 2 bases, with 16 bases between. In germline, CDR1 is SGHDT, CDR2 YYEEEE.

The chain recombines TRBV29-1 with TRBJ2-3; tentatively, D is TRBD2 (5 bases). The V and J ends lost 6 bases and 0 bases respectively, with 16 bases between them. The germline V gene encodes CDR1 SQVTM and CDR2 ANQGSEA. The CDR3 has 15 residues. CDR3 sequence (DNA): TGCAGCGTGGAACGGAGCGGATCTAGCACAGATACGCAGTATTTT. Translation gives CSVERSGSSTDTQYF.

The V and J genes are TRBV6-1 and TRBJ2-7; 10 bases line up with TRBD1. Germline-derived CDR1 and CDR2 are MNHNS and SASEGT. The CDR3 has 14 amino acids. With 5 bases clipped from V and 0 bases from J, the junction kept 1 base outside the gene matches. CDR3 region: CASSWDRGSYEQYF. CDR3 DNA: TGTGCCAGCAGTTGGGACAGGGGCTCCTACGAGCAGTACTTC.

V usage is TRBV6-1 and J usage is TRBJ1-5; 10 bases align to TRBD1. CDR1 MNHNS and CDR2 SASEGT come from the germline V gene. V lost 4 bases and J lost 6; bases outside the gene matches: 9. CDR3 length: 16 residues. CDR3 sequence (DNA): TGTGCCAGCAGTGCCCAGACAGGGGGCGCGGGTCAGCCCCAGCATTTT. It is translated as CASSAQTGGAGQPQHF.

The chain has TRBV11-3 and TRBJ2-6, with 8 positions matching TRBD1. The germline V gene encodes CDR1 SGHNT and CDR2 YENEEA. V dropped 2 bases and J dropped 2; count of bases not matched to a gene: 5. The CDR3 is 17 amino acids. The CDR3 spells CASSLPPDRAGANVLTF. The CDR3 DNA follows: TGTGCCAGCAGCTTACCGCCGGACAGGGCTGGGGCCAACGTCCTGACTTTC.

The V and J genes are TRBV19 and TRBJ1-2; weak D call: TRBD1 (5 bases). This CDR3 has 15 residues. V shed 3 bases and J shed 6 bases, with 17 bases lying between them. Germline CDR1 and CDR2: LNHDA and SQIVND (reference sequence). The CDR3 loop is CASSMGPARRDGYTF. The DNA of the CDR3 is TGTGCCAGTAGTATGGGGCCGGCAAGGAGGGATGGCTACACCTTC.

The table lists this clone with a few counts. The chain links TRBV15 to TRBJ1-2; no reliable D call. V shed 6 bases and J shed 2 bases, with 19 bases lying between them. CDR3 length equals 16 residues. Germline-derived CDR1 and CDR2 are LNHNV and YYDKDF (reference sequence). Written as DNA, the CDR3 is TGTGCCACCAGGACCGCGGGGAGCATGGGAAACTATGGCTACACCTTC. Protein: CATRTAGSMGNYGYTF.

Here the CDR3 DNA reads TGTGCCAGCAGCCTCCAGGACAGAACAAACACTGAAGCTTTCTTT. Translation gives CASSLQDRTNTEAFF. V gene TRBV5-6 combines with J gene TRBJ1-1; D is possibly TRBD1 (6 bases). Trimming cost V 4 bases and J 2 bases, with 15 bases left between them. Germline loops: CDR1 SGHDT, CDR2 YYEEEE. This CDR3 contains 15 residues.

CDR3 residues: CASSLAGRTDTQYF. In DNA form, the CDR3 reads TGTGCCAGCAGCTTAGCCGGCAGGACAGATACGCAGTATTTT. The chain joins TRBV7-2 to TRBJ2-3; no clear D. In germline, CDR1 is SGHTA, CDR2 FQGNSA. Trimming took 0 bases from V and 3 from J, leaving 7 bases between them. The CDR3 is 14 amino acids.

The genes are TRBV20-1 and TRBJ2-7; 11 nucleotides line up with TRBD2. From germline, CDR1 is DFQATT and CDR2 SNEGSKA (reference sequence). The CDR3 totals 14 residues. The trim removed 3 bases at V and 2 bases at J, leaving 3 bases unmatched. The CDR3 bases are TGCAGTGCTAGTACTAGCGGGGGCCCCTACGAGCAGTACTTC. It specifies CSASTSGGPYEQYF.

The chain carries TRBV5-4 and TRBJ2-2; D is possibly TRBD1 (7 bases). The V gene's germline CDR1 is SGHNT and CDR2 YYREEE (reference sequence). This CDR3 has 17 amino acids. V lost 6 bases and J lost 3, with 21 bases in between. The chain's CDR3 is CASTPGPSRGDTGELFF. CDR3 DNA sequence: TGTGCCAGCACCCCGGGGCCGAGCAGGGGGGACACCGGGGAGCTGTTTTTT.

CDR3 nucleotide sequence: TGCGCCAGCAGCTTAGACTTTGGGGGAGGGCAGCCCCAGCATTTT. It yields the protein CASSLDFGGGQPQHF. The rearrangement links TRBV5-1 to TRBJ1-5; possibly TRBD1 for D (5 bases). The germline CDR1 and CDR2 sequences are SGHRS and YFSETQ. V lost 2 bases and J lost 7, with 16 bases in between. The CDR3 covers 15 residues. Looking up the rest from reference TRBV5-1 and TRBJ1-5 gives the full variable domain: KAGVTQTPRYLIKTRGQQVTLSCSPISGHRSVSWYQQTPGQGLQFLFEYFSETQRNKGNFPGRFSGRQFSNSRSEMNVSTLELGDSALYLCASSLDFGGGQPQHFGDGTRLSIL.

This clone was seen a single time. The chain recombines TRBV27 with TRBJ1-1; D is unresolved. Germline V CDR1 and CDR2: MNHEY, SMNVEV (reference sequence). V was cut by 3 bases and J by 2 bases, with 10 bases left in between. This CDR3 contains 14 residues. In DNA form, the CDR3 reads TGTGCCAGCAGTTTGGGCATCTCAAACACTGAAGCTTTCTTT. Translated: CASSLGISNTEAFF.

The chain carries TRBV6-5 and TRBJ1-5, with 7 bases lining up with TRBD1. V gave up 4 bases and J gave up 6 bases; unmatched junction bases: 9. There are 15 residues in the CDR3. Germline CDR1 and CDR2: MNHEY and SVGAGI. In nucleotides, the CDR3 is TGTGCCAGCAGTTCCCGGGACAGAGGGATTCAGCCCCAGCATTTT. This encodes CASSSRDRGIQPQHF.

This chain links TRBV10-3 with TRBJ2-1; possible D gene TRBD1, 5 bases. Germline assignment: CDR1 ENHRY and CDR2 SYGVKD. There are 14 residues in the CDR3. Trimming stripped 7 bases from V and 4 bases from J, with 14 bases between. CDR3 DNA sequence: TGTGCCATCACCAGGGATGTTACTTACAATGAGCAGTTCTTC. Protein: CAITRDVTYNEQFF.

V and J are TRBV4-3 and TRBJ2-1, with 8 bases fitting TRBD1. V was pared by 0 bases and J by 8 bases, with 9 bases of the junction left unmatched. This CDR3 region has 16 residues. CDR1 is LGHNA and CDR2 is YSLEER in the germline V gene. CDR3 region: CASSQDHVQGAYEQFF. CDR3 in DNA: TGCGCCAGCAGCCAAGATCATGTCCAGGGGGCGTATGAGCAGTTCTTC.

The chain joins TRBV28 to TRBJ1-2, with no clear D. V gave up 2 bases and J gave up 7 bases, with 5 bases separating them. The CDR3 is 11 amino acids. Germline-derived CDR1 and CDR2 are MDHEN and SYDVKM. CDR3 sequence (DNA): TGTGCCAGCAGTTTACACAGTGGCTACACCTTC. Its protein is CASSLHSGYTF.

The chain combines TRBV18 with TRBJ2-3, with 8 bases that match TRBD2. After removal of 0 bases from V and 8 bases from J, the junction contained 13 bases not matched to a gene. This CDR3 region has 17 residues. The germline V gene has CDR1 KGHSH and CDR2 LQKENI. CDR3 residues: CASSPPLASGSWGTQYF. Written as DNA, the CDR3 is TGTGCCAGCTCACCACCACTTGCCAGCGGGAGTTGGGGTACGCAGTATTTT.

This chain connects TRBV2 to TRBJ2-7; 11 bases are a match to TRBD2. Losses at the gene ends were 7 bases for V and 7 bases for J; bases not matched to a gene: 12. The CDR3 contains 15 residues. CDR1 and CDR2 (germline): SNHLY, FYNNEI. Here the CDR3 DNA reads TGTGCCAGCAACCCCACGGGGACTAGCGGAGGGGAGCAGTACTTC. This gives the protein CASNPTGTSGGEQYF.

The chain is built from TRBV14 and TRBJ2-7; 11 nucleotides match TRBD2. CDR1 and CDR2 (germline): SGHDN, FVKESK. This CDR3 contains 18 residues. J was trimmed by 0 bases and V by 1 base; bases with no gene match: 8. CDR3 bases: TGTGCCAGCAGCCAAGTTCCTAGCGGGGGGTGGAGCTCCTACGAGCAGTACTTC. It is translated as CASSQVPSGGWSSYEQYF.

The J gene is TRBJ1-5, the V gene TRBV21-1. TRBV21-1 constitutes a pseudogene. The CDR3 has 15 residues. This chain's CDR3 is CASSKEGQGGQPQHF. CDR3 nucleotide sequence: TGTGCCAGCAGCAAAGAGGGCCAGGGAGGTCAGCCCCAGCATTTT.

This clone showed up just once. J is TRBJ1-6 and V is TRBV11-2, with 7 bases aligning to TRBD1. CDR3 length: 15 amino acids. J lost 8 bases, V lost 0 bases, and 4 bases had no gene match. Germline V gene lookup returns CDR1 SGHAT and CDR2 FQNNGV. DNA of the CDR3: TGTGCCAGCAGCTTAGATGAGGGACAGTATTCACCCCTCCACTTT. Translating it yields CASSLDEGQYSPLHF.

The chain employs TRBV5-1 and TRBJ1-2; D is unresolved. This CDR3 is 12 amino acids long. The V end lost 4 bases, the J end lost 8 bases, and 12 bases lay between the germline ends. The germline V gene has CDR1 SGHRS and CDR2 YFSETQ. The CDR3 protein is CASSLGGEGYTF. The CDR3 DNA sequence: TGCGCCAGCAGCCTGGGCGGGGAGGGCTACACCTTC. Supplemented by reference TRBV5-1 and TRBJ1-2, the full variable domain reads KAGVTQTPRYLIKTRGQQVTLSCSPISGHRSVSWYQQTPGQGLQFLFEYFSETQRNKGNFPGRFSGRQFSNSRSEMNVSTLELGDSALYLCASSLGGEGYTFGSGTRLTVV.

This chain connects TRBV29-1 to TRBJ1-5; D is unresolved. CDR3 length equals 13 residues. CDR1 is SQVTM, CDR2 ANQGSEA, per germline. The V end lost 8 bases, the J end lost 5 bases, and 16 bases lay between the germline ends. Written as DNA, the CDR3 is TGCAGCATTGCCGGGGATGCGGATCAGCCCCAGCATTTT. Translation: CSIAGDADQPQHF.